This T cell receptor (beta chain) was sequenced for a study of identical twins. Overall study results and limits: Beta clonotypes that were abundant in cord blood contained fewer insertions, a pattern absent from memory repertoires.

Notes on this clonotype: The antigen is not known.

TCRdb independently ran MiXCR on the 5' RACE reads; one entry per CDR3 protein. The table shows approximately 260,000 distinct CDR3 sequences, with about 8% occurring only once. Looked up from germline, CDR1 is MGHRA and CDR2 is YSYEKL. CDR3 length: 13 residues. V shed 4 bases and J shed 4 bases, with 11 bases lying between them. These same records also appear under a second study, on yellow fever vaccine responses in identical twins.

Sequenced sample: CD8+ T cells sorted from blood. The chain joins TRBV4-1 to TRBJ2-7; D is possibly TRBD1 (5 bases). This receptor was obtained from a woman under 30 in good health. The DNA of the CDR3 is TGCGCCAGCAGCCGTTCTGGACAATACGAGCAGTACTTC. Protein: CASSRSGQYEQYF.